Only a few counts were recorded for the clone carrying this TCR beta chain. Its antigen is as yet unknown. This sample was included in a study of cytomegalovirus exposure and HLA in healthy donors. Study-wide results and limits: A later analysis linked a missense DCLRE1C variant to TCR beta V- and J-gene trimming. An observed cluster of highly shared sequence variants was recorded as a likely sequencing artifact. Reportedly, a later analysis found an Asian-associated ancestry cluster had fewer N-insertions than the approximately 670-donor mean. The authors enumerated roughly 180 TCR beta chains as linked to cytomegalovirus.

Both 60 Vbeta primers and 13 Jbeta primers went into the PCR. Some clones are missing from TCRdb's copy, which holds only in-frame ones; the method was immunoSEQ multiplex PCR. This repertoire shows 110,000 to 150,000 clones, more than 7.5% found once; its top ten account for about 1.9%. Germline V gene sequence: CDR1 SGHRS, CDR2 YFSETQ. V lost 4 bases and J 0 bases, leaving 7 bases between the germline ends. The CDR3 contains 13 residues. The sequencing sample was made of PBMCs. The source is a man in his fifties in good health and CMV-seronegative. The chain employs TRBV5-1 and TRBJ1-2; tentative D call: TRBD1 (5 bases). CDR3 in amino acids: CASSPTANYGYTF. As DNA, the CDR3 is TGCGCCAGCAGCCCGACAGCTAACTATGGCTACACCTTC.